The 13 T cell receptor beta chains given below trace back to one sample, sequenced in a study of shared clonotypes between healthy human individuals. Sequencing was performed with immunoSEQ multiplex PCR; in TCRdb, only in-frame clones are kept and a portion is missing. The sample lists 190,000 or so clones, approximately 92% occurring once. Input material: naive CD4+ T cells sorted from blood. The subset: CD45RA+ positively selected. These receptors were taken from a woman aged 25 to 39 in good health.

The chain combines TRBV5-4 with TRBJ2-1; a weak D match, TRBD2 (6 bases). V lost 4 bases and J 6 bases, leaving 17 bases between the germline ends. Germline CDR1 is SGHNT and CDR2 is YYREEE (reference sequence). The CDR3 contains 15 residues. CDR3 protein: CASSLPGLLLNEQFF. In nucleotides, the CDR3 is TGTGCCAGCAGCCTTCCGGGACTCCTCCTCAATGAGCAGTTCTTC.

A few counts support this clone. This chain uses TRBV5-1 with TRBJ2-7, with 9 bases identical to TRBD1. This CDR3 has 15 residues. Germline loops: CDR1 SGHRS, CDR2 YFSETQ. The trim removed 0 bases at V and 5 bases at J, leaving 6 bases unmatched. In DNA form, the CDR3 reads TGCGCCAGCAGCTTGGGTGACAGGGGGTATGACGAGCAGTACTTC. This sequence encodes CASSLGDRGYDEQYF.

The chain employs TRBV28 and TRBJ2-5; no reliable D call. Matching the DNA end better, TRBJ2-7 makes the J call doubtful. CDR1 is MDHEN, CDR2 SYDVKM, per germline. This CDR3 contains 16 residues. The DNA for the CDR3 is TGTGCCAGCAGTTTAGTGGTGGGCCCAGTGGGGTACGAGCAGTACTTC. Protein: CASSLVVGPVGYEQYF.

This chain joins TRBV6-5 and TRBJ2-7; D is possibly TRBD2 (5 bases). The V end lost 3 bases, the J end lost 3 bases, and 12 bases lay between the germline ends. CDR1 and CDR2 from the germline V gene are MNHEY and SVGAGI. CDR3 length: 14 residues. This CDR3 reads CASSYSADGYEQYF. The CDR3, as DNA: TGTGCCAGCAGTTATAGCGCGGACGGCTACGAGCAGTACTTC.

This chain connects TRBV18 to TRBJ2-5, with D perhaps TRBD2 (7 bases). Trimming took off 6 bases at V and 1 base at J, with 12 bases between the two ends. Germline V lookup: CDR1 KGHSH, CDR2 LQKENI. The CDR3 has 14 amino acids. CDR3 sequence (DNA): TGTGCCAGCTCTGCCCGGGGGGCCCAAGAGACCCAGTACTTC. This translates into CASSARGAQETQYF.

V is TRBV4-2 and J is TRBJ2-7; TRBD2 agrees at 10 bases. This CDR3 spans 16 amino acids. The junction had 6 bases not matched to a gene; V was cut back by 3 bases and J by 1 base. Germline V lookup: CDR1 LGHNA, CDR2 YNFKEQ. CDR3 amino acids: CASSQTGTSVSYEQYF. In DNA, the CDR3 is TGTGCCAGCAGCCAGACCGGGACTAGCGTATCCTACGAGCAGTACTTC.

The chain couples TRBV6-4 to TRBJ1-6; D perhaps matches TRBD1 (6 bases). Germline assignment: CDR1 MRHNA and CDR2 SNTAGT. With 4 bases removed from V and 13 bases from J, the gap between germline ends came to 14 bases. The CDR3 is 13 amino acids. Here the CDR3 DNA reads TGTGCCAGCAGTGGGGGGCTCGGCAGGCCCCTCCACTTT. This sequence encodes CASSGGLGRPLHF.

The V and J genes are TRBV11-2 and TRBJ2-7; 8 bases line up with TRBD2. CDR1 SGHAT and CDR2 FQNNGV come from the germline V gene. The CDR3 extends over 15 amino acids. The V segment lost 5 bases and the J segment 0 bases; nucleotides outside the gene matches: 6. The CDR3 DNA follows: TGTGCCAGCAGCCTCCGACGGGAGGGCTCCTACGAGCAGTACTTC. It is translated as CASSLRREGSYEQYF.

The chain has TRBV29-1 and TRBJ2-5; D not certain. The J call may be mistaken, given a closer DNA end match to TRBJ2-7. CDR1 and CDR2 (germline): SQVTM, ANQGSEA. The CDR3 runs 13 residues. The CDR3: CSVSTRLSYEQYF. CDR3 DNA: TGCAGCGTTTCGACGAGGTTGTCCTACGAGCAGTACTTC.

The chain is built from TRBV19 and TRBJ2-7, with D hard to call. Deletions cut 0 bases from V and 2 bases from J, with 8 bases between. CDR1 LNHDA and CDR2 SQIVND come from the germline V gene (reference sequence). The CDR3 is 14 amino acids. This chain's CDR3 is CASSIEGRAYEQYF. In nucleotides, the CDR3 is TGTGCCAGTAGTATAGAAGGACGGGCCTACGAGCAGTACTTC.

This clone was detected once. The V and J genes are TRBV28 and TRBJ2-3; D remains ambiguous. In germline, CDR1 is MDHEN, CDR2 SYDVKM. The CDR3 consists of 19 residues. Trimming removed 6 bases at V and 1 base at J, with 26 bases between. The CDR3 reads CASRKRLAPGPSGTDTQYF. CDR3 nucleotides: TGTGCCAGCAGAAAAAGGCTTGCGCCGGGCCCTTCGGGCACAGATACGCAGTATTTT.

J is TRBJ1-1 and V is TRBV7-8; D is unclear. Germline loops: CDR1 SGHVS, CDR2 FQNEAQ. The CDR3 is 13 amino acids. Deletions cut 3 bases from V and 4 bases from J, with 9 bases between. The CDR3: CASSLARTTEAFF. The CDR3 DNA reads as TGTGCCAGCAGCTTGGCCAGGACCACTGAAGCTTTCTTT.

J is TRBJ2-5 and V is TRBV27, with 7 nucleotides matching TRBD1. The CDR3 extends over 15 amino acids. V lost 3 bases and J lost 4; bases outside the gene matches: 8. Per the germline V gene, CDR1 is MNHEY and CDR2 is SMNVEV (reference sequence). The CDR3 DNA reads as TGTGCCAGCAGTTTCCCCGACAGGGAGCCAGAGACCCAGTACTTC. It specifies CASSFPDREPETQYF.